Here is one T cell receptor beta chain with its context. Its recognized antigen is unknown. Base qualities are not at hand, and no much larger clone is one base apart. After removal of 4 bases from V and 4 bases from J, the junction retains 3 bases not matched to a gene. CDR1 SGHRS and CDR2 YFSETQ are derived from the germline V gene. From cysteine to phenylalanine, the CDR3 is 14 amino acids long. Here the CDR3 DNA is all that survives: 42 bases in frame from base 1. This record comes from a study of radiotherapy plus CTLA-4 blockade in lung cancer (dated by TCRdb to the late 2010s). Broadly, across the study: Among enrolled patients, roughly 20% had an objective response and roughly 30% reached disease control. On the study overall, not on this receptor specifically: Increased serum interferon-beta after radiation, together with early dynamic changes in blood T cell clones, were reported to be the strongest predictors of response. After treatment with radiotherapy and ipilimumab, TCR clones that came from tumors expanded in the peripheral blood.

The library was prepared using the immunoSEQ multiplex PCR assay. TCRdb carries this immuneACCESS record with in-frame sequences only. Its versions omit some clonotypes, under half of them owing to an unresolved V gene in the studies checked, with the rest unexplained. In all, the sample holds 55,000 to 75,000 clones, and roughly 76% of those were seen once. The ten largest clones capture about a sixth of the sample. In this study, focal radiation therapy paired with CTLA-4 blockade (ipilimumab) was tested in patients who had chemo-refractory metastatic non-small-cell lung cancer. The receptor chain draws on TRBV5-1 and TRBJ1-2; TRBD1 agrees with 11 junctional bases. This clonotype was sampled from a human donor with non-small cell lung cancer whose response to radiotherapy plus ipilimumab could not be evaluated. Some clones in this sample may be carry-over from other donors' samples. The sample here was peripheral blood, taken from a patient treated with radiotherapy plus ipilimumab. The DNA sequence follows: TGCGCCAGCAGCGCGGGACAGGGGGTCTATGGCTACACCTTC. Its protein is CASSAGQGVYGYTF.